This TCR beta chain was recovered during a study of T cells in Graves' hyperthyroidism and ophthalmopathy. Study-level information: Peripheral blood was taken when the disease was first diagnosed, before any treatment began.

This clonotype was recorded many times. What it binds is unknown. Clinical symptoms, serum thyroxine and TRAb, thyroid ultrasound and orbital computed tomography together formed the diagnostic basis. Amplified regions were TCR beta CDR3 sequences from RNA transcripts. The HTBI set primed first-round TCR CDR3 RT-PCR. MiXCR, applied by TCRdb to the multiplex PCR reads, yields one record per CDR3 protein. The repertoire holds approximately 690,000 distinct CDR3 sequences, with less than 25% as singletons. Findings of the study overall: Classification by a 13 V-J model distinguished ophthalmopathy from stable hyperthyroidism. Most thyroid clonotypes that were expanded above 0.001 also turned up in blood.

Sequenced material: blood. This receptor was obtained from a man aged 25-40 years with Graves' ophthalmopathy.

CDR3 sequence reads: CSARKGDYGYTF. In nucleotides, the CDR3 is TGCAGTGCTCGTAAGGGGGACTATGGCTACACCTTC. The chain links TRBV20-1 to TRBJ1-2; a weak D match, TRBD1 (6 bases). This CDR3 comprises 12 residues. V lost 5 bases and J 3 bases, leaving 10 bases between the germline ends. In germline, CDR1 is DFQATT, CDR2 SNEGSKA (reference sequence).